A selection of T cell receptor beta chains follows, all from one sample in a study of blood T cell repertoires in COVID-19. The repertoire was sequenced with immunoSEQ multiplex PCR; TCRdb's copy has only in-frame clones and lacks some. This table holds some 280,000 clones, approximately 90% found once. Sequencing was performed on peripheral blood. The receptors stem from a woman in her 30s with active or convalescent COVID-19. Both conserved end residues are part of each CDR3. D genes are given only for firm matches. Rows give clone size only sometimes, using once, few, many, or a class for an expanded clone.

TRBJ1-5 TRBD1 TRBV30 - 16 TGTGCCTGGAGTGTATCAGGGGGCCAGGGCAATCAGCCCCAGCATTTT CAWSVSGGQGNQPQHF
TRBJ2-3 - TRBV7-6 - 15 TGTGCCAGCAGCTTAGGTGACAGAAGCACAGATACGCAGTATTTT CASSLGDRSTDTQYF
TRBJ2-5 TRBD2 TRBV19 once 15 TGTGCCAGTAGTATAGGAAGCGGGGGTACCGAGACCCAGTACTTC CASSIGSGGTETQYF
TRBJ1-1 - TRBV6-5 - 14 TGTGCCAGCAGATCCGGGACTGGGGAGACTGAAGCTTTCTTT CASRSGTGETEAFF
TRBJ2-7 TRBD2 TRBV6-6 - 13 TGTGCCACAACGACTAGCGGGGGGTTGGAGCAGTACTTC CATTTSGGLEQYF
TRBJ2-7 - TRBV5-3 - 15 TGTGCCAGAAGCTTGTGGCCAGGAGGCTCCTACGAGCAGTACTTC CARSLWPGGSYEQYF
TRBJ2-7 - TRBV6-5 - 13 TGTGCCAGCAGAAACTACGGGACCTACGAGCAGTACTTC CASRNYGTYEQYF
TRBJ1-3 TRBD1 TRBV5-6 - 16 TGTGCCAGCAGAGTGGGGACAGGGGTCTCTGGAAACACCATATATTTT CASRVGTGVSGNTIYF
TRBJ1-4 TRBD1 TRBV18 few 14 TGTGCCAGCTCACCTCAGGGGGAAGTCGAAAAACTGTTTTTT CASSPQGEVEKLFF
TRBJ2-3 - TRBV7-9 - 16 TGTGCCAGCAGCCCTATTCGAGGACAGTTCACAGATACGCAGTATTTT CASSPIRGQFTDTQYF
TRBJ2-3 - TRBV24-1 once 15 TGTGCCACCAGTGACACGGGACTGCTGACAGATACGCAGTATTTT CATSDTGLLTDTQYF
TRBJ2-7 TRBD2 TRBV7-2 - 17 TGTGCCAGCAGATTCGCAGGTCTAGCGGGGACCCCCCCCAAGCAGTACTTC CASRFAGLAGTPPKQYF
TRBJ1-6 - TRBV18 - 18 TGTGCCAGCTCCCCATATGCATTGGGGAGCTCCTATAATTCACCCCTCCACTTT CASSPYALGSSYNSPLHF
TRBJ2-1 TRBD1 TRBV6-2/TRBV6-3 - 13 TGTGCCAGCAGACCTGACAGGGCTGGGTTCCAGTTCTTC CASRPDRAGFQFF
TRBJ2-7 TRBD1 TRBV6-1 - 15 TGTGCCAGCAGTGAAGAGGGGACAGGGGGATACGAGCAGTACTTC CASSEEGTGGYEQYF
TRBJ2-3 - TRBV9 few 18 TGTGCCAGCAGCCCTACGCCTGGCGGGGTAGTACGCACAGATACGCAGTATTTT CASSPTPGGVVRTDTQYF
TRBJ1-2 - TRBV30 - 12 TGTGCCTGGAGGACAGGAAAGAGTGGCTACACCTTC CAWRTGKSGYTF
TRBJ2-3 - TRBV4-3 once 15 TGCGCCAGCAGCCCGACCCGGGGGGCCTCAGATACGCAGTATTTT CASSPTRGASDTQYF
TRBJ2-3 TRBD1 TRBV5-8 - 15 TGTGCCAGCAGCCGCCTGGGACAGAGCACAGATACGCAGTATTTT CASSRLGQSTDTQYF
TRBJ1-1 TRBD1 TRBV19 - 13 TGTGCCAGTAGTAGAGGGGGCGTGACTGAAGCTTTCTTT CASSRGGVTEAFF